This is a list of T cell receptor beta chains from one sample in a study of radiotherapy plus CTLA-4 blockade in lung cancer. The assay was immunoSEQ multiplex PCR, and TCRdb's table has in-frame clones only and misses some. The sample carries more than 75,000 clones, roughly 80% recorded once. Source: peripheral blood, taken from a patient treated with radiotherapy plus ipilimumab. The source is a human donor with non-small cell lung cancer that progressed on radiotherapy plus ipilimumab. Each CDR3 is given with its conserved first and last residue. The order of the fields is CDR3 protein, CDR3 DNA, clone size, D gene, V gene, J gene. A D gene is named only where the DNA matches it firmly. For some rows the clone size is stated as once, few or many, or as a class when expanded; others skip it.

CASGGTGGVDEQYF	TGTGCCAGCGGCGGGACAGGGGGCGTCGACGAGCAGTACTTC	.	TRBD1	TRBV2	TRBJ2-7
CASSSTSGRALHEQYF	TGTGCCAGCAGTTCGACTAGCGGGAGGGCCCTCCACGAGCAGTACTTC	.	TRBD2	TRBV6-9	TRBJ2-7
CASSIASYTGELFF	TGTGCCAGTAGTATAGCGTCATACACCGGGGAGCTGTTTTTT	.	.	TRBV19	TRBJ2-2
CASSTRPGQPVEQYF	TGTGCCAGTAGTACCCGTCCGGGACAGCCTGTCGAGCAGTACTTC	.	TRBD1	TRBV19	TRBJ2-7
CASRPDKRDSYNEQFF	TGTGCCAGCCGGCCCGACAAGCGGGACTCCTACAATGAGCAGTTCTTC	.	TRBD2	TRBV28	TRBJ2-1
CASSDGARETQYF	TGTGCCAGCAGTGACGGAGCTAGAGAGACCCAGTACTTC	.	.	TRBV6-1	TRBJ2-5
CASSPGRNNQPQHF	TGCGCCAGCAGCCCTGGACGGAACAATCAGCCCCAGCATTTT	.	.	TRBV5-1	TRBJ1-5
CAYKNGTGVTGELFF	TGTGCCTATAAAAACGGGACAGGGGTCACCGGGGAGCTGTTTTTT	once	TRBD1	TRBV30	TRBJ2-2
CATSRDLGFGSRYHF	TGTGCCACCAGCAGAGATCTAGGTTTTGGGAGCCGTTATCATTTT	.	.	TRBV15	TRBJ1-5
CASSDRRQVGYGYTF	TGTGCCAGTAGTGACCGGAGACAGGTTGGGTATGGCTACACCTTC	.	.	TRBV19	TRBJ1-2
CSVLQRSSYEQYF	TGCAGCGTCCTACAGCGAAGCTCCTACGAGCAGTACTTC	.	.	TRBV29-1	TRBJ2-7
CALDRAGTNAEAFF	TGTGCCCTGGACAGGGCGGGCACTAACGCTGAAGCTTTCTTT	.	TRBD1	TRBV30	TRBJ1-1
CASSRGLAGANEQFF	TGTGCCAGCAGTCGAGGACTAGCGGGAGCGAATGAGCAGTTCTTC	.	TRBD2	TRBV6-5	TRBJ2-1
CASSLAVENTEAFF	TGCGCCAGCAGCTTGGCCGTTGAGAACACTGAAGCTTTCTTT	.	.	TRBV5-1	TRBJ1-1
CAWTVDGARGTQYF	TGTGCCTGGACCGTAGACGGGGCGAGGGGTACGCAGTATTTT	.	.	TRBV30	TRBJ2-3
CASSAGLAGGYEQFF	TGCGCCAGCAGCGCAGGACTAGCGGGAGGTTACGAGCAGTTCTTC	once	TRBD2	TRBV5-1	TRBJ2-1
CASRSFDTQYF	TGTGCCAGCAGATCGTTCGATACGCAGTATTTT	.	.	TRBV28	TRBJ2-3
CASSISSGTGELFF	TGTGCCAGTAGTATTTCTAGCGGGACCGGGGAGCTGTTTTTT	.	TRBD2	TRBV19	TRBJ2-2
CASSFPGARSYTF	TGTGCCAGCAGCTTCCCGGGGGCGCGAAGCTACACCTTC	.	.	TRBV11-2	TRBJ1-2
CASSWRGEVGETQYF	TGCGCCAGCAGCTGGAGGGGGGAAGTTGGAGAGACCCAGTACTTC	.	.	TRBV5-1	TRBJ2-5
CASSLMRMNTEAFF	TGTGCCAGCAGTTTAATGAGGATGAACACTGAAGCTTTCTTT	.	.	TRBV6-6	TRBJ1-1
CASSQSGGSNQPQHF	TGTGCCAGCAGCCAAAGTGGGGGGAGCAATCAGCCCCAGCATTTT	.	.	TRBV2	TRBJ1-5
CASSRDRQETQYF	TGTGCCAGCTCGCGGGACCGACAAGAGACCCAGTACTTC	.	.	TRBV18	TRBJ2-5
CASRSWDYGYTF	TGTGCCAGTAGGTCGTGGGACTATGGCTACACCTTC	.	.	TRBV19	TRBJ1-2
CASSQDWTKETQYF	TGTGCCAGCAGCCAAGATTGGACAAAAGAGACCCAGTACTTC	.	.	TRBV4-2	TRBJ2-5
CASRKGEAFF	TGTGCCAGCCGAAAAGGGGAAGCTTTCTTT	once	.	TRBV6-1	TRBJ1-1
CASSLSWGVVSNEQYF	TGTGCCAGCAGCTTGAGCTGGGGTGTTGTCTCTAACGAGCAGTACTTC	.	.	TRBV5-5	TRBJ2-7
CASSLLGYSYEQYF	TGTGCCAGCAGTTTACTAGGATACTCCTACGAGCAGTACTTC	.	.	TRBV28	TRBJ2-7
CASSIQGALNTEAFF	TGTGCCAGCAGTATACAGGGGGCCCTGAACACTGAAGCTTTCTTT	.	TRBD1	TRBV6-6	TRBJ1-1
CASKETSGNTIYF	TGTGCCAGCAAGGAAACTTCTGGAAACACCATATATTTT	.	.	TRBV5-4	TRBJ1-3
CASSLSGRGTDTQYF	TGCGCCAGCAGCTTGAGCGGGAGGGGGACAGATACGCAGTATTTT	.	TRBD2	TRBV5-1	TRBJ2-3
CASGLSGQGAEAFF	TGTGCTAGTGGTTTGTCCGGACAGGGGGCGGAAGCTTTCTTT	.	TRBD1	TRBV12-5	TRBJ1-1
CASSEDASSGNTIYF	TGTGCCAGCAGTGAAGATGCAAGCTCTGGAAACACCATATATTTT	.	.	TRBV6-1	TRBJ1-3
CASRTGADNEQFF	TGCGCCAGTCGTACAGGGGCGGACAATGAGCAGTTCTTC	.	TRBD1	TRBV5-1	TRBJ2-1
CASSLGGTDTQYF	TGTGCCAGCAGTTTGGGGGGGACAGATACGCAGTATTTT	few	TRBD2	TRBV28	TRBJ2-3
CASSELGVGELFF	TGTGCCAGCAGTGAACTGGGGGTTGGGGAGCTGTTTTTT	once	.	TRBV6-1	TRBJ2-2
CASSLSSGNNEQFF	TGTGCCAGCAGCTTAAGTAGCGGAAACAATGAGCAGTTCTTC	.	.	TRBV7-3	TRBJ2-1
CSARDTDTQYF	TGCAGTGCTCGTGACACAGATACGCAGTATTTT	.	.	TRBV20-1	TRBJ2-3
CASSSRREGDTQYF	TGTGCTAGCAGCTCCCGTCGGGAGGGAGATACGCAGTATTTT	.	TRBD2	TRBV7-7	TRBJ2-3
CASSESGTAYGYTF	TGTGCCAGCAGTGAATCTGGTACAGCCTATGGCTACACCTTC	.	.	TRBV2	TRBJ1-2
CASKKGDYGYTF	TGTGCCAGCAAGAAGGGGGACTATGGCTACACCTTC	.	.	TRBV25-1	TRBJ1-2
CASSYGSSQPQHF	TGTGCCAGCAGTTATGGGTCCAGTCAGCCCCAGCATTTT	medium-sized	.	TRBV6-6	TRBJ1-5
CASSLDRGSGNTIYF	TGCGCCAGCAGTCTGGACAGGGGCTCTGGAAACACCATATATTTT	few	TRBD1	TRBV4-1	TRBJ1-3
CASSQIPTSFPEQFF	TGCGCCAGCAGTCAAATACCGACAAGCTTCCCTGAGCAGTTCTTC	.	.	TRBV23-1	TRBJ2-1
CASSYTSSFGGETQYF	TGTGCCAGCAGTTACACTAGTTCATTTGGCGGGGAGACCCAGTACTTC	.	.	TRBV6-5	TRBJ2-5
CASSSLGVGTDTQYF	TGTGCCAGCAGCTCTCTCGGGGTAGGCACAGATACGCAGTATTTT	few	.	TRBV11-2	TRBJ2-3
CASRGDSYEQYF	TGTGCCAGCAGGGGTGACAGCTACGAGCAGTACTTC	.	.	TRBV11-3	TRBJ2-7
CASTLGTGTFQPQHF	TGTGCCAGCACCCTAGGGACAGGGACCTTTCAGCCCCAGCATTTT	.	TRBD1	TRBV28	TRBJ1-5
CASSLGEGGNEKLFF	TGTGCCAGCTCCCTCGGAGAGGGAGGTAATGAAAAACTGTTTTTT	.	.	TRBV18	TRBJ1-4
CASSLQEAASGNTIYF	TGTGCCAGCAGCCTTCAGGAGGCTGCTTCTGGAAACACCATATATTTT	.	.	TRBV2	TRBJ1-3
CASGRSSGSKETQYF	TGTGCTAGCGGCCGATCAAGCGGGAGTAAAGAGACCCAGTACTTC	.	TRBD2	TRBV7-7	TRBJ2-5
CASSDRAEGVTQYF	TGTGCCAGCAGCGACAGGGCTGAAGGGGTGACCCAGTACTTC	few	TRBD1	TRBV25-1	TRBJ2-5
CASSSETQYF	TGTGCCAGCAGTTCGGAGACCCAGTACTTC	.	.	TRBV28	TRBJ2-5
CSVRRTQETQYF	TGCAGCGTTCGCCGCACCCAAGAGACCCAGTACTTC	.	.	TRBV29-1	TRBJ2-5
CASSQGLAGVDEQYF	TGTGCCAGCAGCCAAGGGCTAGCGGGAGTTGACGAGCAGTACTTC	.	TRBD2	TRBV14	TRBJ2-7
CASSAVSGRGETQYF	TGTGCCAGCAGTGCTGTTAGCGGGAGAGGAGAGACCCAGTACTTC	.	TRBD2	TRBV2	TRBJ2-5
CASSQETQYF	TGTGCCAGCAGCCAAGAGACCCAGTACTTC	.	.	TRBV14	TRBJ2-5
CASLTSGTYNEQFF	TGTGCCAGCCTGACTAGCGGGACCTACAATGAGCAGTTCTTC	few	TRBD2	TRBV28	TRBJ2-1
CASRGPGQGGNEQFF	TGTGCCAGCAGGGGCCCGGGACAGGGGGGCAATGAGCAGTTCTTC	once	TRBD1	TRBV6-1	TRBJ2-1